This TCR beta chain derives from a study of cytomegalovirus exposure and HLA in healthy donors. Broader study findings: Cytomegalovirus-associated status was assigned to 150 or so TCR beta chains. In a later analysis, the majority of CMV-associated beta chains seemingly showed HLA restriction.

Germline V gene data show CDR1 as SGHRS and CDR2 as YFSETQ. The V gene lost 0 bases and the J gene lost 6 bases, with 16 bases spanning the gap. There are 15 residues in the CDR3. PCR primers comprised 60 Vbeta and 13 Jbeta primers. How the authors handled the data: Tens of millions of unique TCR beta chains, about 11 million of them shared, were counted by a later analysis. The method was immunoSEQ multiplex PCR; TCRdb's version includes in-frame clones alone and lacks a portion of them. V, J and clone size are those of that table, while D and trimming were read from the DNA. The sample has 55,000 to 75,000 clones, approximately 82% seen once. A word on this clone: What it binds is not known.

The chain combines TRBV5-1 with TRBJ2-7; D possibly corresponds to TRBD1 (5 bases). The TCR originated in a girl between 5 and 17 years old in good health and CMV-seropositive. Sequencing was done on a sample of PBMCs. The CDR3 nucleotides are TGCGCCAGCAGCTTGGGAGGCAGGGAAGATGGCGAGCAGTACTTC. Translating gives CASSLGGREDGEQYF.